This T cell receptor (beta chain) was sequenced during a study of Ad26.COV2.S vaccination and SARS-CoV-2 variants. Study details: Donor got 5x10^10 or 1x10^11 viral particles of Ad26.COV2.S.

Study-level findings and limits: Breadth, reportedly substantial, characterized the spike-specific CD8+ and CD4+ T cell responses after vaccination. Placebo and vaccine recipients had non-spike TCR breadth that was similar. Spike-specific TCR breadth in vaccine recipients exceeded that seen in placebo recipients.

Assay: immunoSEQ multiplex PCR; the TCRdb copy retains only in-frame clones and omits some. The sample shows around 250,000 clones, 70% to 90% of them seen only once. This clone has a count of ten or more. Its specificity is unknown. Other DNA sequences in the same sample also yield this CDR3. The treatment was: roughly 19 received Ad26.COV2.S at low or high dose, single or two shots; about 5 received placebo; per-sample allocation not given. Vaccine and placebo recipients were sampled on day 63 after the first injection. The sequencing here drew on peripheral blood, taken in a trial of Ad26.COV2.S vaccine versus placebo. The source is a person aged 18-60 years who received the Ad26.COV2.S COVID-19 vaccine or a placebo.

For the CDR3, the DNA is TGTGCCAGCAGCACAGGGACGGGCTCCTACGAGCAGTACTTC. Translation: CASSTGTGSYEQYF. This sequence joins TRBV11-2 and TRBJ2-7; D might be TRBD1 (6 bases). Germline CDR1 SGHAT, CDR2 FQNNGV. Trimming removed 5 bases from V and 0 bases from J, with 11 bases in between. The CDR3 is made up of 14 amino acids.